This T cell receptor beta chain was obtained from a study of blood T cell repertoires in COVID-19. The CDR3 contains 14 residues. Under the authors' procedure: Nucleated cell counts were estimated from reference gene primer amplification. Sequenced by immunoSEQ multiplex PCR; TCRdb stores in-frame clones only, minus some. V and J calls and clone size come straight from that table; D and trimming were deduced from the DNA. Among just over 300,000 clones listed, approximately 84% were seen once. Cohorts were assigned according to the clinical history that participants reported. This clone showed up just once.

This TCR was sampled from a man aged 25-45 years who had recovered from COVID-19. The rearrangement uses TRBV12-2 and TRBJ2-3; the table names TRBD2, a call not compared with the DNA. TRBV12-2 constitutes a pseudogene. The sequencing input was PBMCs or T cells enriched from blood (not recorded which). The CDR3 DNA is TGTGCAAGTCGCTTAGCGCAAGCCCCAGATACGCAGTATTTT. It encodes CASRLAQAPDTQYF.